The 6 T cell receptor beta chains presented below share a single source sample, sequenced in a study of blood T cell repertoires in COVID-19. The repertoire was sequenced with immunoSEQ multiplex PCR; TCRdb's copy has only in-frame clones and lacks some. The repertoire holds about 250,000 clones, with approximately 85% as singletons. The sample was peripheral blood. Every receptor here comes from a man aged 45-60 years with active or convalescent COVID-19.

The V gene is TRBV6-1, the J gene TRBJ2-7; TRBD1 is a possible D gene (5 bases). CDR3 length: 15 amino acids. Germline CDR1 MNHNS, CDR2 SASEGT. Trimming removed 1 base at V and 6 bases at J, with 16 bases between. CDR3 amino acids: CASSEVFRWGLEQYF. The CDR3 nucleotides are TGTGCCAGCAGTGAAGTGTTCAGGTGGGGCCTCGAGCAGTACTTC.

The CDR3 is CASARVPYEQYF. The CDR3 DNA reads TGTGCCAGCGCCCGGGTCCCCTACGAGCAGTACTTC. The V call is TRBV6-5, the J call TRBJ2-7; D uncertain. V was trimmed by 8 bases and J by 2 bases, leaving 10 bases between them. CDR1 and CDR2 from the germline V gene are MNHEY and SVGAGI. The CDR3 extends over 12 amino acids.

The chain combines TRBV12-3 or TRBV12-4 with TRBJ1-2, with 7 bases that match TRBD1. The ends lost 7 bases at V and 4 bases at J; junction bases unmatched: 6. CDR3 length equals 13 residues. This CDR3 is CASTSGQAYGYTF. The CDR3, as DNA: TGTGCCAGCACATCCGGACAGGCCTATGGCTACACCTTC.

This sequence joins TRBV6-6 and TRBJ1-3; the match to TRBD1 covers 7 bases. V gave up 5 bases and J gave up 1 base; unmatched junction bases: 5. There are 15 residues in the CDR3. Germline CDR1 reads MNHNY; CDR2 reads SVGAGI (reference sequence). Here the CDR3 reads CASSGQGVSGNTIYF. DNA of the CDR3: TGTGCCAGCAGTGGCCAGGGGGTTTCTGGAAACACCATATATTTT.

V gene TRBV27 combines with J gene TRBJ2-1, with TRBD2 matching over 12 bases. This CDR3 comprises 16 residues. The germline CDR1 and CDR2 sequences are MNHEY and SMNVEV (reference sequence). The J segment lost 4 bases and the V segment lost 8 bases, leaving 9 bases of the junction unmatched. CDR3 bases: TGTGCCAGCGGAAGGACTAGCGGGATCTCTTACAATGAGCAGTTCTTC. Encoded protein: CASGRTSGISYNEQFF.

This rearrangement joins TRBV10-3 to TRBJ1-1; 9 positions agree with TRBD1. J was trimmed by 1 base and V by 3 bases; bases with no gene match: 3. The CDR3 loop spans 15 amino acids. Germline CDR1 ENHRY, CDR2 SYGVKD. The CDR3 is CAISEMGQGNTEAFF. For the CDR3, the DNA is TGTGCCATCAGTGAAATGGGACAGGGGAACACTGAAGCTTTCTTT.